These T cell receptor beta chains were read from a single sample in a study of cytomegalovirus exposure and HLA in healthy donors. Sequencing used immunoSEQ multiplex PCR; TCRdb keeps in-frame clones, though not all of them. This sample has about 130,000 clones, with about 90% found just once. The sample taken for sequencing was PBMCs. These receptors were collected from a man aged 25-40 years in good health and CMV-seronegative. The CDR3 runs from the conserved cysteine through the conserved F or W. Fields, in order: clone size, J gene, V gene, D gene, CDR3 DNA, CDR3 protein. D genes are given only for firm matches. Expanded clones are given a class, and other clones once, few, many or no size at all.

size: NA; J: TRBJ2-7; V: TRBV5-4; D: TRBD2; DNA: TGTGCCAGCAGCTTGGGGGACTACTCCTACGAGCAGTACTTC; CDR3: CASSLGDYSYEQYF
size: NA; J: TRBJ1-4; V: TRBV7-6; D: TRBD1; DNA: TGTGCCAGCAGCTTGGATTCAGGGGGAGGTGAAAAACTGTTTTTT; CDR3: CASSLDSGGGEKLFF
size: NA; J: TRBJ2-5; V: TRBV30; D: NA; DNA: TGTGCCTGGGGAGAGAAGACCCAGTACTTC; CDR3: CAWGEKTQYF
size: NA; J: TRBJ2-1; V: TRBV7-2; D: NA; DNA: TGTGCCAGCAGCTTAGTAGAGGGCTGGGGATCCGAAAAGTTCTTC; CDR3: CASSLVEGWGSEKFF
size: NA; J: TRBJ2-1; V: TRBV7-9; D: NA; DNA: TGTGCCAGCAGCCCGGGTAGTGAGCAGTTCTTC; CDR3: CASSPGSEQFF
size: NA; J: TRBJ1-4; V: TRBV30; D: NA; DNA: TGTGCCTGGAGTGGACAGGCTTCCGAGAAGCTGTTTTTT; CDR3: CAWSGQASEKLFF
size: NA; J: TRBJ2-1; V: TRBV5-6; D: TRBD2; DNA: TGTGCCAGCAGCACCCCTAGCGGGAGTTTCGTAAATGAGCAGTTCTTC; CDR3: CASSTPSGSFVNEQFF
size: NA; J: TRBJ1-6; V: TRBV6-1; D: NA; DNA: TGTGCCACCACATCCCTAGGGGAATCACCCCTCCACTTT; CDR3: CATTSLGESPLHF
size: few; J: TRBJ2-7; V: TRBV5-5; D: TRBD1; DNA: TGTGCCAGCAGCCCGGACAGGGGCTACGAGCAGTACTTC; CDR3: CASSPDRGYEQYF
size: NA; J: TRBJ1-2; V: TRBV30; D: TRBD1; DNA: TGTGCCTGGAGTGTATTGCCGAACAGGGGGGTTGAATGGTATGGCTACACCTTC; CDR3: CAWSVLPNRGVEWYGYTF
size: NA; J: TRBJ1-1; V: TRBV15; D: TRBD1; DNA: TGTGCCACCAGCAGGGGGGGACAGGGCACTGAAGCTTTCTTT; CDR3: CATSRGGQGTEAFF
size: once; J: TRBJ1-1; V: TRBV30; D: NA; DNA: TGTGCCTGGAGTGTAGGAGTGTCCATAAACACTGAAGCTTTCTTT; CDR3: CAWSVGVSINTEAFF
size: NA; J: TRBJ1-2; V: TRBV7-3; D: NA; DNA: TGTGCCAGCAGCTCGGTCCGGGTTCCTACGGATTATGGCTACACCTTC; CDR3: CASSSVRVPTDYGYTF
size: NA; J: TRBJ2-7; V: TRBV9; D: TRBD1; DNA: TGTGCCAGCAGCGCCCAGGGACAGTCGCTCGGCGAGCAGTACTTC; CDR3: CASSAQGQSLGEQYF
size: NA; J: TRBJ1-2; V: TRBV19; D: TRBD1; DNA: TGTGCCAGTAGTGTGGGACAGGGGGCAGCCTATGGCTACACCTTC; CDR3: CASSVGQGAAYGYTF
size: NA; J: TRBJ2-3; V: TRBV27; D: NA; DNA: TGTGCCACCCACTCGGGAGAGTTCACAGATACGCAGTATTTT; CDR3: CATHSGEFTDTQYF
size: NA; J: TRBJ2-7; V: TRBV7-9; D: NA; DNA: TGTGCCAGCAGCTTAGACAGGGAAAGTTACGAGCAGTACTTC; CDR3: CASSLDRESYEQYF
size: NA; J: TRBJ2-7; V: TRBV6-5; D: TRBD1; DNA: TGTGCCAGCAGTTACACAGGGGGCGAGTACGAGCAGTACTTC; CDR3: CASSYTGGEYEQYF
size: NA; J: TRBJ1-2; V: TRBV9; D: NA; DNA: TGTGCCAGCAGCGTAGCGGAGGGATCCGGCTATGGCTACACCTTC; CDR3: CASSVAEGSGYGYTF
size: NA; J: TRBJ1-1; V: TRBV6-5; D: NA; DNA: TGTGCCAGCAGGGTACAGGGAATGAACACTGAAGCTTTCTTT; CDR3: CASRVQGMNTEAFF
size: NA; J: TRBJ2-1; V: TRBV30; D: NA; DNA: TGTGCCTGGAGTGTATCGTTACTATACAATGAGCAGTTCTTC; CDR3: CAWSVSLLYNEQFF
size: NA; J: TRBJ2-3; V: TRBV6-4; D: NA; DNA: TGTGCCAGCAGTGTGGATGCTAGTCCAGATACGCAGTATTTT; CDR3: CASSVDASPDTQYF
size: NA; J: TRBJ2-3; V: TRBV6-5; D: NA; DNA: TGTGCCAGCAGTGCAGAATCAGATACGCAGTATTTT; CDR3: CASSAESDTQYF
size: NA; J: TRBJ1-1; V: TRBV5-6; D: NA; DNA: TGTGCCAGCAGCTTGCAGGTCTCCAGGGACACTGAAGCTTTCTTT; CDR3: CASSLQVSRDTEAFF
size: once; J: TRBJ2-1; V: TRBV19; D: TRBD2; DNA: TGTGCCAGTAGTGGGTTGGCGGGAGGGAACAATGAGCAGTTCTTC; CDR3: CASSGLAGGNNEQFF
size: NA; J: TRBJ2-7; V: TRBV19; D: TRBD1; DNA: TGTGCCAGTAGGGTGGACAGGGGGCGGGAAAACGAGCAGTACTTC; CDR3: CASRVDRGRENEQYF
size: NA; J: TRBJ1-5; V: TRBV6-5; D: NA; DNA: TGTGCCAGCTGGCGGAGTGTCAGCAATCAGCCCCAGCATTTT; CDR3: CASWRSVSNQPQHF
size: NA; J: TRBJ2-7; V: TRBV23-1; D: TRBD1; DNA: TGCGCCAGCAGTCAAGGGGACAGCTACGAGCAGTACTTC; CDR3: CASSQGDSYEQYF
size: once; J: TRBJ2-1; V: TRBV11-2; D: NA; DNA: TGTGCCAGCAGGACAAACAATGAGCAGTTCTTC; CDR3: CASRTNNEQFF